This T cell receptor beta chain was sequenced for a study of T cells in tuberculosis. The CDR3 spans 12 residues. The ends were cut back, 9 bases at V and 5 bases at J, with 13 bases in the middle. In germline, CDR1 is LNHDA, CDR2 SQIVND (reference sequence). After thawing and overnight rest, PBMC were stained with GMM-loaded CD1B tetramer, viability dye and anti-CD3 for sorting. C32 glucose monomycolate from Rhodococcus equi was loaded onto the CD1B tetramers. CD14-expressing monocytes were removed from PBMC before cryopreservation and sorting. Approximately 94,000 tetramer-negative cells were sorted from each donor. Notes on the study in general: The stringent gate may have excluded weak CD1B-GMM tetramer binders.

Sequencing of TCR-alpha and TCR-beta chains was unpaired. Assay used: immunoSEQ multiplex PCR; TCRdb lists only in-frame clones, some missing. Of roughly 59,000 clones listed, about 86% are singletons. The sample consisted of CD1b-GMM tetramer-negative cells sorted from PBMCs. The TCR sequence derives from an adult woman with latent tuberculosis. The chain carries TRBV19 and TRBJ1-1, with D perhaps matching TRBD1 (6 bases). The CDR3 region is CASQVRGTEAFF. The DNA of the CDR3 is TGTGCCAGCCAGGTCAGGGGAACTGAAGCTTTCTTT. Looking up the rest from reference TRBV19 and TRBJ1-1 gives the full variable domain: DGGITQSPKYLFRKEGQNVTLSCEQNLNHDAMYWYRQDPGQGLRLIYYSQIVNDFQKGDIAEGYSVSREKKESFPLTVTSAQKNPTAFYLCASQVRGTEAFFGQGTRLTVV.